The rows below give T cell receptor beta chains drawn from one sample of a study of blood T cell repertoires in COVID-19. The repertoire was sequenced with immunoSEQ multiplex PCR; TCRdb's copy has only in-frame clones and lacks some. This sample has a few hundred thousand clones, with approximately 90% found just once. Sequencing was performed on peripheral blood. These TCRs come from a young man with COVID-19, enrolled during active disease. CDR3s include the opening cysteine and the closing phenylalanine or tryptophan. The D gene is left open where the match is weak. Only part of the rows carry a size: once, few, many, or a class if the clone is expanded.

cdr3_nt: TGTGCCAGCAGCTTAAGGACTAGCGGGGGCCAAGAGACCCAGTACTTC; cdr3_aa: CASSLRTSGGQETQYF; j_call: TRBJ2-5; d_call: TRBD2; v_call: TRBV7-9; clone_size: -; cdr3_length: 16
cdr3_nt: TGTGCCAGCAGCAACCGGGACAGAGGAAACACCATATATTTT; cdr3_aa: CASSNRDRGNTIYF; j_call: TRBJ1-3; d_call: TRBD1; v_call: TRBV5-6; clone_size: -; cdr3_length: 14
cdr3_nt: TGTGCCGGTTTTGTTGGCGGGATGAGTACAGATACGCAGTATTTT; cdr3_aa: CAGFVGGMSTDTQYF; j_call: TRBJ2-3; d_call: -; v_call: TRBV21-1; clone_size: -; cdr3_length: 15
cdr3_nt: TGTGCCAGCAGCCGCAGGACAGGGGGGGATACGCAGTATTTT; cdr3_aa: CASSRRTGGDTQYF; j_call: TRBJ2-3; d_call: TRBD1; v_call: TRBV5-8; clone_size: -; cdr3_length: 14
cdr3_nt: TGCAGCGTTGAAGATTGGAGGACTAGTCAAGATACGCAGTATTTT; cdr3_aa: CSVEDWRTSQDTQYF; j_call: TRBJ2-3; d_call: TRBD2; v_call: TRBV29-1; clone_size: -; cdr3_length: 15
cdr3_nt: TGTGCCAGCTCACCCACGGGGACAGGGTCTGGAAACACCATATATTTT; cdr3_aa: CASSPTGTGSGNTIYF; j_call: TRBJ1-3; d_call: TRBD1; v_call: TRBV18; clone_size: -; cdr3_length: 16
cdr3_nt: TGTGCCAGCAGTTCCGGGACAGGGGGCACCGGGGAGCTGTTTTTT; cdr3_aa: CASSSGTGGTGELFF; j_call: TRBJ2-2; d_call: TRBD1; v_call: TRBV2; clone_size: -; cdr3_length: 15
cdr3_nt: TGTGCCACCGAGGGACAGCTTAATGAAAAACTGTTTTTT; cdr3_aa: CATEGQLNEKLFF; j_call: TRBJ1-4; d_call: TRBD1; v_call: TRBV15; clone_size: -; cdr3_length: 13
cdr3_nt: TGTGCCAGTAGCCCTAGCGGTACCCATCAAGAGACCCAGTACTTC; cdr3_aa: CASSPSGTHQETQYF; j_call: TRBJ2-5; d_call: TRBD2; v_call: TRBV19; clone_size: once; cdr3_length: 15
cdr3_nt: TGCGCCAGCAGCCGGACAGGGCAAAACATTCAGTACTTC; cdr3_aa: CASSRTGQNIQYF; j_call: TRBJ2-4; d_call: TRBD1; v_call: TRBV5-1; clone_size: -; cdr3_length: 13